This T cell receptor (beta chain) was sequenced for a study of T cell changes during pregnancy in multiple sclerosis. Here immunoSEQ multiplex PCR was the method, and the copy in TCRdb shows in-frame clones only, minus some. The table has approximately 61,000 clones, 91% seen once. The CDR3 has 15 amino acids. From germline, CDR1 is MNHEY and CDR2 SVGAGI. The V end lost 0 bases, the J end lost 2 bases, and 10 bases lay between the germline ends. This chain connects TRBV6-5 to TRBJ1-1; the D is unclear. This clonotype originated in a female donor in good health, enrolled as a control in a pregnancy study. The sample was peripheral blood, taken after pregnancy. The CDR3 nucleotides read TGTGCCAGCAGTTACTCGACGACACTTAACACTGAAGCTTTCTTT. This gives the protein CASSYSTTLNTEAFF.